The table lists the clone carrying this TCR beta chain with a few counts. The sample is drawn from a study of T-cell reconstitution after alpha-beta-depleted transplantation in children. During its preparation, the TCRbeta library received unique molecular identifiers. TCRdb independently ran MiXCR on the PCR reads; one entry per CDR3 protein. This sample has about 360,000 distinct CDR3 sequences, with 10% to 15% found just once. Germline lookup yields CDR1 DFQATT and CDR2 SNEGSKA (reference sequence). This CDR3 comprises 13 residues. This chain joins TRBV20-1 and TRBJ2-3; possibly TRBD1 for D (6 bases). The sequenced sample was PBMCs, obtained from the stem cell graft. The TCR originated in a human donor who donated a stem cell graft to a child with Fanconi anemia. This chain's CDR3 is CSSPGVGTDTQYF. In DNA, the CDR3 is TGCAGCTCCCCAGGGGTCGGCACAGATACGCAGTATTTT.